This T cell receptor beta chain was sequenced in a study of radiation and T cells in renal cell carcinoma. On the study more broadly: Nephrectomy followed 15 Gy stereotactic body radiation by 4 weeks.

The table came from immunoSEQ multiplex PCR; TCRdb's copy has only in-frame clones and leaves some out. The table records over 55,000 clones, around 78% of them present only once. The germline CDR1 and CDR2 sequences are LGHNT and FRNRAP. Trimming shortened V by 5 bases and J by 4 bases, and 23 bases separated the two germline ends. This CDR3 is 18 amino acids long. Broader study findings: From baseline, blood top tumor clonotypes peaked at 2 weeks post-radiation.

Concerning this clone: Antigen unknown.

The sample's time point: blood 2 weeks post-SBRT. Treatment: 15 Gy SBRT to primary tumor, nephrectomy 4 weeks later. V is TRBV12-5 and J is TRBJ2-2; D may be TRBD1 (5 bases). This clonotype was sampled from a man aged 55-75 years with renal cell carcinoma. The source material was blood, sampled from a patient whose treatment included radiotherapy and nephrectomy. DNA of the CDR3: TGTGCTAGTGGTCCTCACCCAAAAACAGGTATCCCCACCGGGGAGCTGTTTTTT. It codes for CASGPHPKTGIPTGELFF.